Listed below are T cell receptor beta chains from one sample, sequenced in a study of blood T cell repertoires in COVID-19. Sequencing was performed with immunoSEQ multiplex PCR; in TCRdb, only in-frame clones are kept and a portion is missing. The sample lists fewer than 80,000 clones; 75% to 85% were seen once. Sequenced input: peripheral blood. Receptors were obtained from an elderly woman with active or convalescent COVID-19. Both conserved end residues are part of each CDR3. Each record gives: V gene, J gene, clone size, D gene, CDR3 protein, CDR3 DNA. D genes are given only for firm matches. Clone size, where shown, is once, few, many, or a class for clones that have expanded.

v_gene: TRBV10-3; j_gene: TRBJ1-6; abundance: NA; d_gene: TRBD1; CDR3aa: CAISEPGQGFSPLHF; CDR3nt: TGTGCCATCAGTGAGCCGGGACAGGGGTTTTCACCCCTCCACTTT
v_gene: TRBV19; j_gene: TRBJ1-5; abundance: NA; d_gene: NA; CDR3aa: CASSIDGTDSSNQPQHF; CDR3nt: TGTGCCAGTAGTATAGATGGGACTGACAGCAGCAATCAGCCCCAGCATTTT
v_gene: TRBV5-1; j_gene: TRBJ1-1; abundance: few; d_gene: NA; CDR3aa: CASSASDIWGWTEAFF; CDR3nt: TGCGCCAGCAGCGCATCCGACATTTGGGGCTGGACTGAAGCTTTCTTT
v_gene: TRBV5-5; j_gene: TRBJ2-7; abundance: NA; d_gene: NA; CDR3aa: CASSLEGHSYEQYF; CDR3nt: TGTGCCAGCAGCTTGGAGGGACACTCCTACGAGCAGTACTTC
v_gene: TRBV7-2; j_gene: TRBJ2-5; abundance: NA; d_gene: NA; CDR3aa: CASTPSRRGETQYF; CDR3nt: TGTGCCAGCACCCCGAGTAGGCGCGGGGAGACCCAGTACTTC
v_gene: TRBV4-1; j_gene: TRBJ2-7; abundance: NA; d_gene: NA; CDR3aa: CASSQTGSYEQYF; CDR3nt: TGCGCCAGCAGCCAAACCGGGAGCTACGAGCAGTACTTC
v_gene: TRBV27; j_gene: TRBJ1-2; abundance: NA; d_gene: NA; CDR3aa: CASSKRSDPSGYGYTF; CDR3nt: TGTGCCAGCAGTAAACGGTCAGATCCCTCGGGCTATGGCTACACCTTC
v_gene: TRBV7-2; j_gene: TRBJ2-5; abundance: few; d_gene: TRBD2; CDR3aa: CASSLLRGGGQETQYF; CDR3nt: TGTGCCAGCAGCTTGCTGCGCGGGGGGGGACAAGAGACCCAGTACTTC
v_gene: TRBV5-4; j_gene: TRBJ2-1; abundance: NA; d_gene: TRBD2; CDR3aa: CASSLGLAGGGYNEQFF; CDR3nt: TGTGCCAGCAGCTTGGGACTAGCGGGAGGGGGCTACAATGAGCAGTTCTTC
v_gene: TRBV5-4; j_gene: TRBJ1-3; abundance: NA; d_gene: NA; CDR3aa: CASSSRSRGPGNTIYF; CDR3nt: TGTGCCAGCAGCTCCCGGTCCCGGGGTCCTGGAAACACCATATATTTT
v_gene: TRBV9; j_gene: TRBJ2-1; abundance: NA; d_gene: TRBD1; CDR3aa: CASSVETGVVYEQFF; CDR3nt: TGTGCCAGCAGCGTAGAGACAGGGGTCGTCTATGAGCAGTTCTTC
v_gene: TRBV5-4; j_gene: TRBJ2-1; abundance: few; d_gene: TRBD2; CDR3aa: CASSALGGIKAGGLVPEQFF; CDR3nt: TGTGCCAGCAGCGCCCTAGGGGGAATAAAAGCGGGAGGGCTTGTGCCTGAGCAGTTCTTC
v_gene: TRBV4-3; j_gene: TRBJ2-1; abundance: NA; d_gene: NA; CDR3aa: CASSQDSLAYNEQFF; CDR3nt: TGCGCCAGCAGCCAAGATTCGCTAGCCTACAATGAGCAGTTCTTC
v_gene: TRBV10-1; j_gene: TRBJ1-6; abundance: few; d_gene: NA; CDR3aa: CASSEYRDSPLHF; CDR3nt: TGCGCCAGCAGTGAATACAGGGACTCACCCCTCCACTTT
v_gene: TRBV19; j_gene: TRBJ2-7; abundance: NA; d_gene: TRBD2; CDR3aa: CASQFRTSGSYEQYF; CDR3nt: TGTGCCAGTCAGTTTCGGACTAGCGGCTCCTACGAGCAGTACTTC
v_gene: TRBV6-5; j_gene: TRBJ2-2; abundance: NA; d_gene: NA; CDR3aa: CASTDPGLRPGELFF; CDR3nt: TGTGCCAGCACCGACCCGGGACTCCGACCCGGGGAGCTGTTTTTT
v_gene: TRBV6-2/TRBV6-3; j_gene: TRBJ1-2; abundance: few; d_gene: TRBD1; CDR3aa: CASSDPGTAVYGYTF; CDR3nt: TGTGCCAGCAGTGACCCCGGGACAGCAGTCTATGGCTACACCTTC